A single T cell receptor (beta chain) is shown here with its context. This sample was taken from a study of blood T cell repertoires in COVID-19. Across the whole study: Sample material is recorded as cDNA or gDNA derived from T cells, B-cell-depleted T cells, or PBMCs.

Recovered status applied to Cohort 3 donors who had two consecutive negative PCRs. It also applied to those with clearance or with symptom resolution. The CDR3 sequence is 16 residues long. Germline CDR1 is MDHEN and CDR2 is SYDVKM. J was trimmed by 4 bases and V by 6 bases; bases with no gene match: 12. Authors' analysis steps: Quantification of nucleated cells was approximated via reference gene primer amplification. Sequencing used immunoSEQ multiplex PCR; TCRdb keeps in-frame clones, though not all of them. The V and J calls and clone size are taken from that table; D and trimming were inferred from the DNA. This table holds fewer than 400,000 clones, nearly 90% found once.

This receptor was taken from a woman in her thirties who had recovered from COVID-19. The rearrangement links TRBV28 to TRBJ2-1; 7 bases fit TRBD1. The sequenced sample was PBMCs or T cells enriched from blood (not recorded which). The CDR3 DNA reads as TGTGCCAGCAGCCCTACAGGGGTCGAGAGATACAATGAGCAGTTCTTC. Translating it yields CASSPTGVERYNEQFF.